This T cell receptor (beta chain) was recorded in a study of OX40 agonist ivuxolimab in advanced cancers. CDR1 is LNHDA and CDR2 is SQIVND in the germline V gene (reference sequence). This CDR3 is 15 amino acids long. V lost 3 bases to trimming and J lost 3 bases; unmatched junction nucleotides: 5. Assay used: immunoSEQ multiplex PCR; TCRdb lists only in-frame clones, some missing. The data show 75,000 to 100,000 clones, 70% to 90% seen once. The chain is built from TRBV19 and TRBJ2-1; TRBD2 matches at 7 bases. This receptor was obtained from an adult with an advanced solid tumor such as melanoma, head and neck, liver or kidney cancer. This material consisted of CD4+ or CD8+ T cells sorted from blood, taken in a trial of the OX40 agonist ivuxolimab. CDR3 sequence reads: CASSIGGRVYNEQFF. DNA for the CDR3: TGTGCCAGTAGTATTGGAGGGAGGGTCTACAATGAGCAGTTCTTC.